The T cell receptor beta chain under discussion was sequenced for a study of PD-1 blockade in classical Hodgkin lymphoma. Findings and caveats of the study: The baseline diversity of complete responders showed similarity to that of newly diagnosed patients.

CDR1 is LNHDA and CDR2 is SQIVND in the germline V gene (reference sequence). V was clipped by 9 bases and J by 0 bases, with 15 bases between them. The CDR3 contains 14 residues. Repertoires were generated with immunoSEQ multiplex PCR, while TCRdb's copy carries only in-frame clones and drops some. This sample has some 93,000 clones, with roughly 92% found just once. Note on this clone: Its antigen is unidentified.

In every patient, relapse followed autologous stem cell transplantation, while exposure to brentuximab vedotin differed. The chain carries TRBV19 and TRBJ2-7; unclear D gene. Here the sequenced sample was peripheral blood mononuclear cells (PBMCs), taken at baseline. The receptor was isolated from a human donor with classical Hodgkin lymphoma. The CDR3 nucleotides are TGTGCCAGCTCCAAGGTTTACAGCTCCTACGAGCAGTACTTC. Its protein product is CASSKVYSSYEQYF.